Listed below are T cell receptor beta chains from one sample, sequenced in a study of T cells in Graves' hyperthyroidism and ophthalmopathy. TCRdb re-derived calls from the multiplex PCR reads in MiXCR, one entry per CDR3 protein. The sample has tens of thousands of distinct CDR3 sequences, around half seen once. Specimen: blood. These receptors were collected from a woman aged 40 to 50 with Graves' ophthalmopathy. CDR3s include the opening cysteine and the closing phenylalanine or tryptophan. A D gene is named only where the DNA matches it firmly. Size is omitted from some rows. Given values are once, few, many or a class for expanded clones.

D gene	clone size	V gene	J gene	CDR3 DNA	CDR3 protein
NA	many	TRBV30	TRBJ1-4	TGTGCCTGGAGGGAAAAACTGTTTTTT	CAWREKLFF
TRBD2	many	TRBV20-1	TRBJ2-1	TGCAGTCTAGAATACTCCGGGACTAGCGGGAGGAGCTCCTACAATGAGCAGTTCTTC	CSLEYSGTSGRSSYNEQFF
NA	NA	TRBV5-6	TRBJ1-2	TGTGCCAGCAGCTTGGGACAGGTTCAGGGCTACACCTTC	CASSLGQVQGYTF
NA	NA	TRBV2	TRBJ2-1	TGTGCCAGCAGGGAGGACTCCTACAATGAGCAGTTCTTC	CASREDSYNEQFF
NA	many	TRBV3-1	TRBJ1-1	TGTGCCAGCAGCCAAGAGGACAACACTGAAGCTTTCTTT	CASSQEDNTEAFF
TRBD1	many	TRBV6-4	TRBJ2-5	TGTGCCAGCAGTCAGCAACCGGGACAGGATAACCAAGAGACCCAGTACTTC	CASSQQPGQDNQETQYF
TRBD1	NA	TRBV19	TRBJ1-4	TGTGCCAGTAGTGTACAGACAGGGGGAAATGAAAGACTGTTTTTT	CASSVQTGGNERLFF
TRBD1	NA	TRBV20-1	TRBJ2-1	TGCAGTGCCCGGAGAGGCAGGGGGCTTGAGTTCTTC	CSARRGRGLEFF
TRBD1	NA	TRBV5-1	TRBJ2-3	TGCGCCAGCGCCGGCGGCAGGGGGTTCACAGATACGCAGTATTTT	CASAGGRGFTDTQYF
TRBD1	NA	TRBV10-3	TRBJ2-1	TGTGCCATCAGTAAGGACAGGGGAAGGGCTGAGCAGTTCTTC	CAISKDRGRAEQFF
NA	many	TRBV5-5	TRBJ1-1	TGTGCCAGCAGCTTGGGGGGGAACACTGAAGCTTTCTTT	CASSLGGNTEAFF